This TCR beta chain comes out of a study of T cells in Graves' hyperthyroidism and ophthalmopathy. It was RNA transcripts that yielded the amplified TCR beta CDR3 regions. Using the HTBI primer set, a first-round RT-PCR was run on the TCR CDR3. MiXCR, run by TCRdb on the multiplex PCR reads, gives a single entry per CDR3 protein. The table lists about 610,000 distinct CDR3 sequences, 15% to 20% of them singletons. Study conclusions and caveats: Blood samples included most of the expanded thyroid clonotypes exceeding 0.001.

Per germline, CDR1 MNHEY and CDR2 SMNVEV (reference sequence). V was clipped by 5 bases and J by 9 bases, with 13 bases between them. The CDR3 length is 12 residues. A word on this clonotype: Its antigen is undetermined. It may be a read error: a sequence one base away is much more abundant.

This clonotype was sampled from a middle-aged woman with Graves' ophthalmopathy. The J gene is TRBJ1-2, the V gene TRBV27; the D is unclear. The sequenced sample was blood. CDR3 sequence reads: CASSTGLGSYTF. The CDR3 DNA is TGTGCCAGCAGTACCGGATTGGGTAGCTACACCTTC.